This passage covers 26 T cell receptor beta chains from one sample sequenced in a study of blood T cell repertoires in COVID-19. Assay: immunoSEQ multiplex PCR; the TCRdb copy retains only in-frame clones and omits some. The data contain around 460,000 clones, 80% to 90% of them seen just once; the ten biggest clones take up approximately 0.92%. Sequencing was carried out using peripheral blood. The receptors here all came from a man aged 18 to 29 with COVID-19, enrolled during active disease.

The chain combines TRBV4-2 with TRBJ2-3; the D gene is possibly TRBD2 (6 bases). Germline CDR1 and CDR2: LGHNA and YNFKEQ. This CDR3 has 16 residues. The V and J ends lost 2 bases and 3 bases respectively, with 15 bases between them. The chain's CDR3 is CASSQRTIATTDTQYF. CDR3 bases: TGTGCCAGCAGCCAACGGACTATTGCCACGACAGATACGCAGTATTTT.

This chain connects TRBV7-9 to TRBJ2-7; TRBD1 agrees at 9 bases. The germline gives CDR1 SEHNR, CDR2 FQNEAQ (reference sequence). V was clipped by 5 bases and J by 1 base; unmatched bases: 9. There are 16 residues in the CDR3. CDR3 DNA: TGTGCCAGCAGCCCACAGGGGGCGCAAGGGTCCTACGAGCAGTACTTC. The encoded protein is CASSPQGAQGSYEQYF.

The gene calls are TRBV18 and TRBJ1-4; D is ambiguous. Trimming pared 3 bases from V and 7 bases from J, leaving 18 bases between. The CDR3 contains 16 residues. Germline loops: CDR1 KGHSH, CDR2 LQKENI. CDR3 coding DNA: TGTGCCAGCTCACCTACCACGGTAGGAGGTACTGAAAAACTGTTTTTT. Its protein is CASSPTTVGGTEKLFF.

As for this clone: Other DNA sequences in the sample encode the same CDR3. This chain joins TRBV4-1 and TRBJ2-3; D unresolved. V shed 0 bases and J shed 0 bases, with 7 bases lying between them. CDR3 size: 15 residues. In germline, CDR1 is MGHRA, CDR2 YSYEKL. CDR3 nucleotide sequence: TGCGCCAGCAGCCAAGAAGGCAGGAGCACAGATACGCAGTATTTT. Its translation: CASSQEGRSTDTQYF.

This chain joins TRBV11-3 and TRBJ2-1; D gene uncertain. This CDR3 spans 13 amino acids. Germline assignment: CDR1 SGHNT and CDR2 YENEEA. Trimming pared 0 bases from V and 8 bases from J, leaving 8 bases between. CDR3 region: CASSLDEHDEQFF. Here the CDR3 DNA reads TGTGCCAGCAGCTTAGATGAGCACGATGAGCAGTTCTTC.

This rearrangement joins TRBV19 to TRBJ2-3, with 13 bases matching TRBD2. The germline V gene encodes CDR1 LNHDA and CDR2 SQIVND (reference sequence). CDR3 length equals 20 residues. The J segment lost 1 base and the V segment lost 1 base, leaving 11 bases of the junction unmatched. Written as DNA, the CDR3 is TGTGCCAGTAGTATAGGGGGGACTAGCGGGACCAGCGGGGGCACAGATACGCAGTATTTT. Translation: CASSIGGTSGTSGGTDTQYF.

V and J are TRBV7-6 and TRBJ2-1, with D perhaps TRBD1 (6 bases). The CDR3 extends over 16 amino acids. Trimming left V 5 bases short and J 4 bases short, with 18 bases between. Looked up from germline, CDR1 is SGHVS and CDR2 is FNYEAQ. CDR3 bases: TGTGCCAGCAGCGGTCGGACAGCGCCAGAGTACAATGAGCAGTTCTTC. Amino acids: CASSGRTAPEYNEQFF.

This clone was seen a few times. CDR3 bases: TGTGCCAGTACCGGACCGGGGACCGGGGAGCTGTTTTTT. Translated, it gives CASTGPGTGELFF. The chain uses TRBV19 and TRBJ2-2; possible D gene TRBD2, 5 bases. The CDR3 extends over 13 amino acids. Per germline, CDR1 LNHDA and CDR2 SQIVND (reference sequence). The V and J ends lost 7 bases and 5 bases respectively, with 11 bases between them.

The V gene is TRBV3-1 (or the pseudogene TRBV3-2), the J gene TRBJ2-7; 10 positions agree with TRBD1. J lost 6 bases, V lost 4 bases, and 6 bases had no gene match. The CDR3 covers 14 residues. Per germline, CDR1 LGHDT and CDR2 YNNKEL (reference sequence). CDR3 bases: TGTGCCAGCAGCCTTCGGACAGGGGGGCTCGAGCAGTACTTC. Protein sequence: CASSLRTGGLEQYF.

The V call is TRBV6-5, the J call TRBJ1-5, with 9 positions matching TRBD1. The CDR3 spans 15 residues. CDR1 MNHEY and CDR2 SVGAGI come from the germline V gene. With V trimmed by 6 bases and J by 4 bases, 7 bases remained unmatched. This CDR3 is CASRPWGQGNQPQHF. In DNA, the CDR3 is TGTGCCAGCAGGCCGTGGGGACAGGGAAATCAGCCCCAGCATTTT.

Concerning this clone: Other DNA sequences in the same sample also yield this CDR3. The chain is built from TRBV5-1 and TRBJ1-2, with D unresolved. With 0 bases removed from V and 1 base from J, the gap between germline ends came to 7 bases. Germline lookup yields CDR1 SGHRS and CDR2 YFSETQ. The CDR3 length is 14 residues. This chain's CDR3 is CASSLDRSNYGYTF. DNA for the CDR3: TGCGCCAGCAGCTTGGACAGAAGTAACTATGGCTACACCTTC.

The chain carries TRBV6-5 and TRBJ2-7, with 7 bases aligning to TRBD1. Germline V gene lookup returns CDR1 MNHEY and CDR2 SVGAGI. The CDR3 extends over 13 amino acids. V gave up 8 bases and J gave up 5 bases; unmatched junction bases: 9. The CDR3 region has the DNA TGTGCCAGCCAACTGGGACAGTTTGACGAGCAGTACTTC. Protein: CASQLGQFDEQYF.

The V and J genes are TRBV6-5 and TRBJ2-2; a possible D gene is TRBD1 (6 bases). The CDR3 loop spans 14 amino acids. Trimming cost V 8 bases and J 1 base, with 11 bases left between them. Germline CDR1 is MNHEY and CDR2 is SVGAGI. CDR3 sequence: CASGKQGNTGELFF. CDR3 DNA: TGTGCCAGCGGGAAACAGGGGAACACCGGGGAGCTGTTTTTT.

This chain joins TRBV7-6 and TRBJ2-3; 10 bases line up with TRBD2. The V gene end was trimmed by 5 bases and the J gene end by 2 bases; junction bases not matched to a gene: 4. Germline CDR1 is SGHVS and CDR2 is FNYEAQ. This CDR3 is built from 15 residues. The CDR3 nucleotides read TGTGCCAGCAGCGAACTAGCGGGGATCACAGATACGCAGTATTTT. Its translation: CASSELAGITDTQYF.

This clone turned up a few times. V gene TRBV4-2 combines with J gene TRBJ2-7; D is possibly TRBD1 (6 bases). Germline V CDR1 and CDR2: LGHNA, YNFKEQ. Trimming removed 3 bases at V and 3 bases at J, with 15 bases between. The CDR3 is made up of 15 amino acids. The CDR3: CASSQGITGNYEQYF. The CDR3 nucleotides are TGTGCCAGCAGCCAGGGCATCACAGGGAACTACGAGCAGTACTTC.

The V and J genes are TRBV19 and TRBJ2-7; possible D gene TRBD1, 6 bases. The CDR3 has 14 amino acids. V lost 1 base and J 4 bases, leaving 11 bases between the germline ends. Germline CDR1 and CDR2: LNHDA and SQIVND (reference sequence). The CDR3 DNA is TGTGCCAGTAGTATAGCCCCGACAGGTTACGAGCAGTACTTC. Translating gives CASSIAPTGYEQYF. The full variable domain, rest sourced from reference TRBV19 and TRBJ2-7, is DGGITQSPKYLFRKEGQNVTLSCEQNLNHDAMYWYRQDPGQGLRLIYYSQIVNDFQKGDIAEGYSVSREKKESFPLTVTSAQKNPTAFYLCASSIAPTGYEQYFGPGTRLTVT.

The CDR3 DNA sequence: TGTGCCACCAGTGATACCCCCACTAGCGGCCATTACAATGAGCAGTTCTTC. It encodes CATSDTPTSGHYNEQFF. The chain has TRBV24-1 and TRBJ2-1, with 8 bases lining up with TRBD2. Looked up from germline, CDR1 is KGHDR and CDR2 is SFDVKD. Trimming cost V 3 bases and J 4 bases; bases outside gene matches: 10. The CDR3 is made up of 17 amino acids.

The gene calls are TRBV6-5 and TRBJ2-1, with 9 bases matching TRBD1. V lost 5 bases and J lost 8; bases outside the gene matches: 10. CDR1 and CDR2 (germline): MNHEY, SVGAGI. The CDR3 has 15 residues. In nucleotides, the CDR3 is TGTGCCAGCAGTCTCGGGACAGGGCCTGTGGATGAGCAGTTCTTC. It is translated as CASSLGTGPVDEQFF.

The CDR3 protein is CAWSEQGVKTQYF. DNA of the CDR3: TGTGCCTGGAGTGAACAGGGGGTCAAGACCCAGTACTTC. This chain uses TRBV30 with TRBJ2-5, with TRBD1 matching over 8 bases. V was clipped by 1 base and J by 6 bases; unmatched bases: 4. The length of the CDR3 is 13 residues. Per germline, CDR1 GTSNPN and CDR2 SVGIG (reference sequence).

CDR3 loop: CASSQGAYGYTF. CDR3 sequence (DNA): TGTGCCAGCAGTCAGGGGGCCTATGGCTACACCTTC. The chain recombines TRBV11-3 with TRBJ1-2; 8 bases are shared with TRBD1. The CDR3 contains 12 residues. Looked up from germline, CDR1 is SGHNT and CDR2 is YENEEA. The J segment lost 4 bases and the V segment lost 6 bases, leaving 1 base of the junction unmatched.

The rearrangement joins TRBV9 to TRBJ2-3; D is perhaps TRBD2 (6 bases). V was cut by 3 bases and J by 0 bases, with 8 bases left in between. The CDR3 runs 14 residues. Germline V gene sequence: CDR1 SGDLS, CDR2 YYNGEE. CDR3 nucleotide sequence: TGTGCCAGCAGCGCCGGGGGTAGCACAGATACGCAGTATTTT. Its protein product is CASSAGGSTDTQYF.

The chain joins TRBV6-7 to TRBJ1-1, with 8 positions matching TRBD1. TRBV6-7 is sorted into the ORF group, with uncertain function. This CDR3 is 17 amino acids long. V was pared by 7 bases and J by 0 bases, with 13 bases of the junction left unmatched. The CDR3 sequence: CASIPGTGSRVNTEAFF. For the CDR3, the DNA is TGTGCCAGCATCCCCGGGACAGGCAGCCGCGTGAACACTGAAGCTTTCTTT.

This clone was detected only a few times. The V gene is TRBV20-1, the J gene TRBJ1-3; D unresolved. The CDR3 sequence is 11 residues long. The germline V and J ends were trimmed by 1 base and 4 bases, with 2 bases remaining between them. Germline CDR1 reads DFQATT; CDR2 reads SNEGSKA (reference sequence). DNA for the CDR3: TGCAGTGCTAGAGCGGGAAACACCATATATTTT. This gives the protein CSARAGNTIYF.

The V gene is TRBV24-1, the J gene TRBJ2-3; D is undetermined. V was shortened by 9 bases and J by 0 bases, with 12 bases between the two germline ends. The length of the CDR3 is 14 residues. In germline, CDR1 is KGHDR, CDR2 SFDVKD. CDR3 nucleotide sequence: TGTGCCACCCAGACATCTACTAGCACAGATACGCAGTATTTT. Its translation is CATQTSTSTDTQYF.

This chain joins TRBV5-1 and TRBJ1-2; TRBD1 aligns across 7 bases. Germline CDR1 SGHRS, CDR2 YFSETQ. Trimming removed 6 bases from V and 6 bases from J; junction bases left unmatched: 11. The CDR3 totals 14 residues. Here the CDR3 reads CASTPGQNLDGYTF. CDR3 nucleotide sequence: TGCGCCAGCACTCCGGGACAGAATCTAGATGGCTACACCTTC.

The chain joins TRBV5-6 to TRBJ2-3, with TRBD2 matching 8 bases. The CDR3 is 18 amino acids. V gave up 4 bases and J gave up 3 bases; unmatched junction bases: 16. The germline CDR1 and CDR2 sequences are SGHDT and YYEEEE. As DNA, the CDR3 is TGTGCCAGCAGCCCGACCCCGTCTCGGGGGGGCCAAACAGATACGCAGTATTTT. Protein sequence: CASSPTPSRGGQTDTQYF.